The sequence of this TCR beta chain was determined in a study of regulatory T cells in long-lasting Graves disease. Arm-PCR of CDR3 regions with iRepertoire HTBI primers generated TCR beta libraries. TCRdb independently ran MiXCR on the multiplex PCR reads; one entry per CDR3 protein. The sample contains about half a million distinct CDR3 sequences, around 12% of which appear only once. Described time point: newly diagnosed GD, antithyroid drugs for less than 3 months. Extracted PBMC RNA gave rise to the TCR library. The germline V and J ends were trimmed by 3 bases and 2 bases, with 11 bases remaining between them. This CDR3 contains 14 residues. CDR1 is SGHDT and CDR2 is YYEEEE in the germline V gene. The sample was also linked to a second study, of T cells in Graves' hyperthyroidism and ophthalmopathy. Per that study: Blood also held most thyroid clonotypes expanded beyond 0.001.

The sample here was peripheral blood mononuclear cells (PBMCs), taken at new diagnosis, from a patient treated with antithyroid drugs. The TCR sequence derives from a woman aged 30 to 39 with Graves disease. The chain joins TRBV5-6 to TRBJ2-5, with a possible D match to TRBD2 (5 bases). CDR3 protein: CASSSSGSQETQYF. The CDR3 DNA reads as TGTGCCAGCAGCTCAAGCGGCTCGCAAGAGACCCAGTACTTC.